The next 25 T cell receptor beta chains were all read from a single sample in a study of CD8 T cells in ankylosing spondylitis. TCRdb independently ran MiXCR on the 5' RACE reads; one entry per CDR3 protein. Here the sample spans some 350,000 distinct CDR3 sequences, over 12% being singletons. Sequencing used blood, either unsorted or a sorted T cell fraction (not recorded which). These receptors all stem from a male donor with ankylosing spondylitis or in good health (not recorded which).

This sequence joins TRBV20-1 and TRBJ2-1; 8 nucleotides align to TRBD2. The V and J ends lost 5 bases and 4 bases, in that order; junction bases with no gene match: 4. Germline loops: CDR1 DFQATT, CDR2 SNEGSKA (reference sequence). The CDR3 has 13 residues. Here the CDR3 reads CSASAGGYNEQFF. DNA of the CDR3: TGCAGTGCTTCCGCGGGGGGTTACAATGAGCAGTTCTTC.

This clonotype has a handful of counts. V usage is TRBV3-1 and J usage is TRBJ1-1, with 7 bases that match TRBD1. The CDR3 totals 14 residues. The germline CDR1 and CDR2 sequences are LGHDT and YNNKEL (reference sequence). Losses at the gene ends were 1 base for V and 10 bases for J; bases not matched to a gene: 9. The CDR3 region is CASSQATGIGGAFF. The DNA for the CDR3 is TGTGCCAGCAGCCAAGCGACAGGGATTGGAGGAGCTTTCTTT.

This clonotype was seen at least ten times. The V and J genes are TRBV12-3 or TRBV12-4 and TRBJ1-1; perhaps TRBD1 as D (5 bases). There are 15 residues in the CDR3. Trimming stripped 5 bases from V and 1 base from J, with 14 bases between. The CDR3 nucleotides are TGTGCCAGCAGTGACAGTCTCCCTGCGAACACTGAAGCTTTCTTT. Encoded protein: CASSDSLPANTEAFF.

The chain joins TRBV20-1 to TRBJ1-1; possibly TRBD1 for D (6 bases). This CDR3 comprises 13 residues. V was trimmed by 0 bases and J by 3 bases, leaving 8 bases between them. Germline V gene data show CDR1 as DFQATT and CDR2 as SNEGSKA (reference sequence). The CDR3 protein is CSARDPGDTEAFF. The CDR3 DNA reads TGCAGTGCTAGAGATCCAGGGGACACTGAAGCTTTCTTT.

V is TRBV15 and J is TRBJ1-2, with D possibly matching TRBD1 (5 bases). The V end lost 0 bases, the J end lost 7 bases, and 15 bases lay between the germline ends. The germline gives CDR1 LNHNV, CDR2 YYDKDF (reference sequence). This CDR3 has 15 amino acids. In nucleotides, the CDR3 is TGTGCCACCAGCAGAGATCGTGGAGGGGAGGGTGGCTACACCTTC. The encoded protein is CATSRDRGGEGGYTF.

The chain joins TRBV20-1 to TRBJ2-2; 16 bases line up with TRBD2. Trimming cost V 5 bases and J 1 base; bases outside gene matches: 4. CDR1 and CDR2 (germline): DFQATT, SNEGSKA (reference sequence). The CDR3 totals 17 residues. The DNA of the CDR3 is TGCAGTGCTCAGGGACTAGCGGGAGGGATGAACACCGGGGAGCTGTTTTTT. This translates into CSAQGLAGGMNTGELFF.

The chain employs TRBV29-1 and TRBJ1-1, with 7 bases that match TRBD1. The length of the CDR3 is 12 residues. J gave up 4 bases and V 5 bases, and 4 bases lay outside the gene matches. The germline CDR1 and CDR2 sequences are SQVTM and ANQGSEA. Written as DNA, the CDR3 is TGCAGCGTTCCACAGGGGCCCACTGAAGCTTTCTTT. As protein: CSVPQGPTEAFF.

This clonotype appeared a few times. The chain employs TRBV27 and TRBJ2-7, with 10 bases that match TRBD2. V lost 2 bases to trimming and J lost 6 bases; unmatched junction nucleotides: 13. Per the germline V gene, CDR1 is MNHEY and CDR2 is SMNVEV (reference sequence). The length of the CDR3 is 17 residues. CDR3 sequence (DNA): TGTGCCAGCAGTTTAACCCTAGCGGGAGTAGTACCCACCGAGCAGTACTTC. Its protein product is CASSLTLAGVVPTEQYF.

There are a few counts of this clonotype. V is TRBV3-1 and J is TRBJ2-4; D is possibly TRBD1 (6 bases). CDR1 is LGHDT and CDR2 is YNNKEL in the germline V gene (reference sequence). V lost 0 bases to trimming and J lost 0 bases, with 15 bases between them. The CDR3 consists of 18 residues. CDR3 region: CASSQETGKMIAKNIQYF. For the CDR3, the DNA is TGTGCCAGCAGCCAAGAAACAGGGAAGATGATAGCCAAAAACATTCAGTACTTC.

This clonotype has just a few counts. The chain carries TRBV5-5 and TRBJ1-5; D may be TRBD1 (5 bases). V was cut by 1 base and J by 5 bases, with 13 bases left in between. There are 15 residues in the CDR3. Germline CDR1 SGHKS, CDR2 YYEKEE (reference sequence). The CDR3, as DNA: TGTGCCAGCAGCTTGCGAGGTGGGGGAGATCAGCCCCAGCATTTT. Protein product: CASSLRGGGDQPQHF.

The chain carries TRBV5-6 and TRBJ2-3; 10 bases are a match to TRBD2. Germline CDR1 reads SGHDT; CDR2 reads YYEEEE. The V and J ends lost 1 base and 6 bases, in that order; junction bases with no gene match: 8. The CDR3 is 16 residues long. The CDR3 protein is CASSLRLAGWWDTQYF. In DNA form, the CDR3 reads TGTGCCAGCAGCTTGAGACTAGCGGGTTGGTGGGATACGCAGTATTTT.

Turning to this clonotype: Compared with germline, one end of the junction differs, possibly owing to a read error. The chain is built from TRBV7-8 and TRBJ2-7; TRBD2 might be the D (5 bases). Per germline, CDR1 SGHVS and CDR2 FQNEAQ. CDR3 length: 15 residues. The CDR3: CASSLVWPEGYELYF. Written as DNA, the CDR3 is TGTGCCAGCAGCTTAGTGTGGCCCGAGGGCTACGAGCTGTACTTC.

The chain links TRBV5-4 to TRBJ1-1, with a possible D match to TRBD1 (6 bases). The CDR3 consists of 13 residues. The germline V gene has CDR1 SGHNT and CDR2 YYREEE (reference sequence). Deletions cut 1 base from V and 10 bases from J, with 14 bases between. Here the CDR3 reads CASSLIGTSLAFF. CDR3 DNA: TGTGCCAGCAGCTTGATCGGGACATCTCTAGCTTTCTTT.

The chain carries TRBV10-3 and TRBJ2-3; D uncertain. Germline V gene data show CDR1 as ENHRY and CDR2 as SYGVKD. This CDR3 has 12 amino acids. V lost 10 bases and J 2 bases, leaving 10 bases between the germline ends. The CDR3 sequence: CATSAATDTQYF. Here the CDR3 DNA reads TGTGCCACCTCAGCAGCCACAGATACGCAGTATTTT.

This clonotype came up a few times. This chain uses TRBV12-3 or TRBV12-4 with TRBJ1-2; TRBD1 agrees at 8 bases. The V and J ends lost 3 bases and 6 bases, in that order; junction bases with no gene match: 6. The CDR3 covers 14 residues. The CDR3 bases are TGTGCCAGCAGTTTTTCCGGGACAGGTCATGGCTACACCTTC. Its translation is CASSFSGTGHGYTF.

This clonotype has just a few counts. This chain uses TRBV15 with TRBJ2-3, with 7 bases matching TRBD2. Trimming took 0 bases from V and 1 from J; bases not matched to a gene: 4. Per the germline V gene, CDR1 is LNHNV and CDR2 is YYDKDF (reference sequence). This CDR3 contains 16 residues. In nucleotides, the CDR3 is TGTGCCACCAGCAGAGAAAGCGGGACGCGCACAGATACGCAGTATTTT. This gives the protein CATSRESGTRTDTQYF.

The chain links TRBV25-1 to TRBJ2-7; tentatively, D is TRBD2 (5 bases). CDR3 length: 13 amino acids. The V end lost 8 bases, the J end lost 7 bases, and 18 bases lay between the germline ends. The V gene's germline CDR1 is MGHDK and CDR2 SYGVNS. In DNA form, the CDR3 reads TGTGCCAGCGCCTACTCAGGAGGAGGAGAGCAGTACTTC. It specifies CASAYSGGGEQYF.

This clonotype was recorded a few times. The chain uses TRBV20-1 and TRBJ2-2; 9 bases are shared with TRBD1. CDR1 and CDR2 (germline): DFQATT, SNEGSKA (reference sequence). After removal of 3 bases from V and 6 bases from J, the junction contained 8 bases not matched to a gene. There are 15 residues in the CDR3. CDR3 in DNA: TGCAGTGCTAGGAGCGGGACAGGGAGCTCCGGGGAGCTGTTTTTT. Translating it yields CSARSGTGSSGELFF.

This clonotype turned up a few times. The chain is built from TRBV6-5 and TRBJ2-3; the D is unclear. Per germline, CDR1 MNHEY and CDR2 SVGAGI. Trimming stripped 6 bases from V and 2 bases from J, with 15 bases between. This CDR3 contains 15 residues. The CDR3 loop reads CASRYSRAATDTQYF. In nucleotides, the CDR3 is TGTGCCAGCAGATACAGCCGGGCAGCCACAGATACGCAGTATTTT.

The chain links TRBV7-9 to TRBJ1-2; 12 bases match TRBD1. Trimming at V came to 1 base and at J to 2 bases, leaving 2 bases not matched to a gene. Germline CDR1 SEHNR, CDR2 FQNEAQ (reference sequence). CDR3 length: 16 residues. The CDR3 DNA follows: TGTGCCAGCAGCTTAGGGGGACAGGGGGCGAACTATGGCTACACCTTC. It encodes CASSLGGQGANYGYTF.

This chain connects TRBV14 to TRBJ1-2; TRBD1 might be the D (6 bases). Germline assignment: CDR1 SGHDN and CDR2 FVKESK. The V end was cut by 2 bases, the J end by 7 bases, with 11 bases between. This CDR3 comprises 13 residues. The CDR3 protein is CASSQTGIRGYTF. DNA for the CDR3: TGTGCCAGCAGCCAAACAGGGATTCGTGGCTACACCTTC. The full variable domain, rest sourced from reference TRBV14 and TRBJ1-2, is EAGVTQFPSHSVIEKGQTVTLRCDPISGHDNLYWYRRVMGKEIKFLLHFVKESKQDESGMPNNRFLAERTGGTYSTLKVQPAELEDSGVYFCASSQTGIRGYTFGSGTRLTVV.

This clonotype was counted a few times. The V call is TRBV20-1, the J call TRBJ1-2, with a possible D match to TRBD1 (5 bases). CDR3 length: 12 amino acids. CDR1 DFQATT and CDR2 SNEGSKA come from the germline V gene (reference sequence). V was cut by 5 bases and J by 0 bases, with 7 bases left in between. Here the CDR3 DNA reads TGCAGTGCTGTGACAGCTAACTATGGCTACACCTTC. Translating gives CSAVTANYGYTF.

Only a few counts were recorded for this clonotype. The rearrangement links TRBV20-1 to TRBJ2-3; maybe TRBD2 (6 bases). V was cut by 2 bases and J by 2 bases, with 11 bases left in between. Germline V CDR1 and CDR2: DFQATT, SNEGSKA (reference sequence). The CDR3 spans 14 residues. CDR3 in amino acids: CSARLEDYTDTQYF. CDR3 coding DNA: TGCAGTGCTAGACTGGAGGACTACACAGATACGCAGTATTTT.

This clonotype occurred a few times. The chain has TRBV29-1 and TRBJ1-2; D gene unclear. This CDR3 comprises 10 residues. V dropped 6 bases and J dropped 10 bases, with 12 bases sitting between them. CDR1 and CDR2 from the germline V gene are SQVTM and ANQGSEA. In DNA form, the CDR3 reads TGCAGCGTCGAACACAGCTACTACACCTTC. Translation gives CSVEHSYYTF.

CDR3 amino acids: CASSIGNSGAWYQETQYF. CDR3 in DNA: TGCGCCAGCAGCATAGGAAACTCTGGGGCCTGGTACCAAGAGACCCAGTACTTC. The chain couples TRBV5-1 to TRBJ2-5, with D perhaps TRBD1 (5 bases). This CDR3 has 18 amino acids. V lost 4 bases and J lost 0, with 22 bases in between. Germline CDR1 reads SGHRS; CDR2 reads YFSETQ.